This TCR beta chain is from a study of CD8+ T cells in alopecia areata. Study outcomes and limitations: Greater clonality was observed in lesional scalp samples, especially alopecia totalis/universalis, versus normal scalp.

Isolated RNA was reverse transcribed into cDNA used as the sequencing template. Method: immunoSEQ multiplex PCR; TCRdb's copy keeps in-frame clones and lacks some. The table records about 160,000 clones, 60% of them present only once. As for treatment: oral pan-JAK inhibitor, 5-10 mg twice daily. Alopecia areata patients provided lesional scalp punch biopsies and peripheral blood, both collected for the study. CD4+ and CD8+ T cells were sorted from PBMCs. This clone was detected a few times. Its antigen is not identified. V lost 5 bases to trimming and J lost 1 base, with 18 bases between them. Germline V gene sequence: CDR1 SGHAT, CDR2 FQNNGV. The CDR3 is made up of 16 amino acids.

The gene calls are TRBV11-2 and TRBJ2-7; possibly TRBD1 for D (6 bases). Sample: CD4+ T cells sorted from blood, taken at week 24, from a patient treated with tofacitinib. This TCR derives from a human donor with alopecia areata. This chain's CDR3 is CASSGYFGTPSYEQYF. CDR3 nucleotides: TGTGCCAGCAGCGGATACTTCGGGACACCATCCTACGAGCAGTACTTC. Drawing the rest from reference TRBV11-2 and TRBJ2-7, the complete variable domain is EAGVAQSPRYKIIEKRQSVAFWCNPISGHATLYWYQQILGQGPKLLIQFQNNGVVDDSQLPKDRFSAERLKGVDSTLKIQPAKLEDSAVYLCASSGYFGTPSYEQYFGPGTRLTVT.